The source of this T cell receptor beta chain is a study of blood T cells in healthy people across ages. Study outcomes and limitations: Diversity figures derived from one million T cells were judged to underestimate the true value.

Through a sample-barcoded 5' primer and a J-beta primer mix, a second PCR was run for roughly 6 to 11 cycles. All samples yielded 2.5 million or more CDR3-containing paired-end reads. A single record per CDR3 protein comes from TCRdb applying MiXCR to the 5' RACE reads. The sample lists about 620,000 distinct CDR3 sequences, 45% to 60% occurring once. V trimming: 6 bases; J trimming: 2 bases; junction bases outside the gene matches: 3. CDR1 DFQATT and CDR2 SNEGSKA come from the germline V gene (reference sequence). The length of the CDR3 is 12 residues. This clonotype was seen only a few times. What it binds is unknown.

The sequenced material came from blood. The chain recombines TRBV20-1 with TRBJ1-2; 7 nucleotides agree with TRBD1. The TCR was taken from a woman of 80 years or more in good health. The CDR3: CSAADRNYGYTF. The CDR3 DNA reads as TGCAGTGCAGCGGACAGGAACTATGGCTACACCTTC.